This entry is about one TCR beta chain. What it recognizes is unknown. This entry is derived from a study of OX40 agonist ivuxolimab in advanced cancers. Study-wide context: A diagnosis of hepatocellular carcinoma, melanoma, renal cell or head and neck cancer was present in dose-escalation patients.

Germline V gene data show CDR1 as MNHNS and CDR2 as SASEGT. V was pared by 2 bases and J by 5 bases, with 19 bases between. This CDR3 region has 17 residues. Blood sampling was done at baseline, cycle 4 day 1, and cycle 7 day 1. Study results and limitations: Also showing low normalized T-cell clonal expansion were some of the nonresponders. Both blood CD4+ and CD8+ T cells showed clonal growth by week 6 at 0.1 to 3.0 mg/kg.

Some clones are missing from TCRdb's copy, which holds only in-frame ones; the method was immunoSEQ multiplex PCR. The sample carries under 85,000 clones, approximately 83% recorded once. The specimen was CD4+ or CD8+ T cells sorted from blood, collected in a trial of the OX40 agonist ivuxolimab. The source of this sequence is an adult with an advanced solid tumor such as melanoma, head and neck, liver or kidney cancer. The chain recombines TRBV6-1 with TRBJ1-5; D is ambiguous. CDR3 protein: CASSERRGRSPHQPQHF. In nucleotides, the CDR3 is TGTGCCAGCAGTGAAAGAAGAGGCAGGTCCCCCCATCAGCCCCAGCATTTT.